Presented here are 2 T cell receptor beta chains from one specimen sequenced in a study of identical twins. TCRdb called the 5' RACE reads again in MiXCR, with one record for every CDR3 protein. The data hold 1.5 million or so distinct CDR3 sequences, with under 35% observed a single time. Material for sequencing was cord blood. Receptor source: a newborn girl in good health.

The V and J genes are TRBV21-1 and TRBJ2-5; the table assigns TRBD1, which was not confirmed against the DNA. TRBV21-1 has pseudogene status. This CDR3 comprises 14 residues. The CDR3 here is CAPGCRDKRETQYF. Written as DNA, the CDR3 is TGTGCCCCAGGGTGCCGGGATAAACGAGAGACCCAGTACTTC.

The chain carries TRBV4-2 and TRBJ2-2; D unresolved. V was pared by 3 bases and J by 9 bases, with 11 bases between. Germline CDR1 LGHNA, CDR2 YNFKEQ. The CDR3 runs 13 residues. CDR3 sequence: CASSQAKDRELFF. In DNA, the CDR3 is TGTGCCAGCAGCCAGGCCAAGGACCGGGAGCTGTTTTTT.